A single T cell receptor (beta chain) is shown here with its context. Its antigen is currently unknown. Clones were read by immunoSEQ multiplex PCR, and TCRdb kept only the in-frame ones, dropping some. The sample records more than 35,000 clones, more than 75% being singletons. The CDR3 spans 14 residues. Germline CDR1 reads SGDLS; CDR2 reads YYNGEE. V was trimmed by 4 bases and J by 5 bases, leaving 13 bases between them. This sample was taken from a study of CD8 T cells in acute hepatitis C reinfection. Study results and caveats: Around 13 public clonotypes were found regardless of outcome.

Described time point: naive CD8 control sorted from an acute-time-point sample. The clonotype comes from a man aged 25-45 years with chronic hepatitis C. The gene calls are TRBV9 and TRBJ2-1; D is unresolved. Sequenced material: naive CD8+ T cells from PBMCs. This CDR3 is CASSNPIQNNEQFF. The CDR3, as DNA: TGTGCCAGCAGCAACCCTATCCAAAACAATGAGCAGTTCTTC.